The 17 T cell receptor beta chains given below trace back to one sample, sequenced in a study of blood T cells in healthy people across ages. A second PCR, run for roughly 7 to 12 cycles, used a sample-barcoded 5' primer plus a J-beta primer mix. TCRdb reanalysed the 5' RACE reads using MiXCR and keeps one entry per CDR3 protein. Seen here are 1,500,000 or so distinct CDR3 sequences, about 42% observed once, and the top ten hold about 4.1%. Sequencing input: blood. These TCRs come from a woman under 30 in good health.

The rearrangement links TRBV30 to TRBJ1-3, with D uncertain. Trimming stripped 1 base from V and 0 bases from J, with 10 bases between. Germline CDR1 and CDR2: GTSNPN and SVGIG (reference sequence). This CDR3 comprises 15 residues. CDR3 region: CAWSERVNSGNTIYF. Written as DNA, the CDR3 is TGTGCCTGGAGTGAAAGAGTGAACTCTGGAAACACCATATATTTT.

The V and J genes are TRBV2 and TRBJ1-4, with D perhaps TRBD1 (6 bases). V was shortened by 7 bases and J by 8 bases, with 14 bases between the two germline ends. CDR1 is SNHLY, CDR2 FYNNEI, per germline. The CDR3 is 13 residues long. As DNA, the CDR3 is TGTGCCAGCAAAGGACAGTTCGGGGAAAAACTGTTTTTT. This codes for CASKGQFGEKLFF.

This chain uses TRBV2 with TRBJ1-2; 10 nucleotides line up with TRBD1. The CDR3 spans 14 residues. The germline V gene encodes CDR1 SNHLY and CDR2 FYNNEI. CDR3 in DNA: TGTGTCGGAGGTGGGGGACAGGGGTTCGATGGCTACACCTTC. It yields the protein CVGGGGQGFDGYTF.

The chain couples TRBV14 to TRBJ2-7, with a weak D call TRBD2 (5 bases). The J call may be incorrect, as the DNA end agrees better with TRBJ2-5. Germline CDR1 is SGHDN and CDR2 is FVKESK. This CDR3 spans 16 amino acids. The CDR3 is CASSQDQQLRGQTQYF. CDR3 nucleotides: TGTGCCAGCAGCCAAGATCAACAACTGCGAGGGCAGACCCAGTACTTC.

This clonotype was found a few times. This chain connects TRBV7-9 to TRBJ2-3; 13 positions match TRBD2. This CDR3 has 18 residues. CDR1 is SEHNR, CDR2 FQNEAQ, per germline (reference sequence). V lost 5 bases, J lost 0 bases, and 8 bases stayed unmatched. The CDR3 is CASSAVWTSGGSTDTQYF. CDR3 sequence (DNA): TGTGCCAGCAGCGCCGTTTGGACTAGCGGGGGAAGCACAGATACGCAGTATTTT.

This clonotype has just a few counts. The chain carries TRBV10-1 and TRBJ2-3; maybe TRBD2 (6 bases). Germline CDR1 and CDR2: WNHNN and SYGVQD (reference sequence). The V end lost 3 bases, the J end lost 3 bases, and 13 bases lay between the germline ends. The CDR3 runs to 15 residues. The CDR3 spells CASSDSALATDTQYF. For the CDR3, the DNA is TGCGCCAGCAGTGACTCGGCTCTAGCGACAGATACGCAGTATTTT.

In this sample, this clonotype turned up a few times. This chain links TRBV15 with TRBJ2-1; TRBD2 matches 11 bases. V was pared by 3 bases and J by 4 bases, with 5 bases of the junction left unmatched. The germline gives CDR1 LNHNV, CDR2 YYDKDF (reference sequence). This CDR3 region has 16 residues. Here the CDR3 DNA reads TGTGCCACCAGCAGGGGACTAGCGGTGCAATACAATGAGCAGTTCTTC. This gives the protein CATSRGLAVQYNEQFF. Together with reference TRBV15 and TRBJ2-1, the CDR3 gives the full variable domain: DAMVIQNPRYQVTQFGKPVTLSCSQTLNHNVMYWYQQKSSQAPKLLFHYYDKDFNNEADTPDNFQSRRPNTSFCFLDIRSPGLGDTAMYLCATSRGLAVQYNEQFFGPGTRLTVL.

V and J are TRBV5-1 and TRBJ2-7; perhaps TRBD1 as D (5 bases). The germline V and J ends were trimmed by 3 bases and 0 bases, with 10 bases remaining between them. CDR1 SGHRS and CDR2 YFSETQ come from the germline V gene. The CDR3 sequence is 14 residues long. The CDR3 here is CASSSDTFSYEQYF. The CDR3 region has the DNA TGCGCCAGCAGCTCGGACACCTTCTCCTACGAGCAGTACTTC.

This clonotype was recorded a few times. V is TRBV7-6 and J is TRBJ2-5; 7 bases map to TRBD1. The trim removed 6 bases at V and 11 bases at J, leaving 18 bases unmatched. Germline CDR1 is SGHVS and CDR2 is FNYEAQ. The CDR3 runs to 15 residues. CDR3 nucleotides: TGTGCCAGCAGTCCCGGGACAGATTCCTACAATGAGCAGTACTTC. Its protein is CASSPGTDSYNEQYF.

The J gene is TRBJ2-3, the V gene TRBV7-2; a weak D match, TRBD2 (5 bases). Germline values: CDR1 SGHTA, CDR2 FQGNSA. The CDR3 runs 17 residues. Trimming cost V 0 bases and J 1 base, with 14 bases left between them. The CDR3 region is CASSLAALARGTDTQYF. The CDR3 nucleotides read TGTGCCAGCAGCTTAGCAGCCCTGGCGCGGGGCACAGATACGCAGTATTTT.

The V gene is TRBV4-1, the J gene TRBJ2-3, with D possibly called TRBD1 or TRBD2 (5 bases each). V was shortened by 4 bases and J by 2 bases, with 10 bases between the two germline ends. This CDR3 comprises 14 residues. The germline V gene has CDR1 MGHRA and CDR2 YSYEKL. Written as DNA, the CDR3 is TGCGCCAGCAGCCGTAGAGGGGTCACAGATACGCAGTATTTT. Translated, it gives CASSRRGVTDTQYF.

The CDR3 region is CASSSRDWSMNEQFF. DNA for the CDR3: TGTGCCAGCAGCTCCCGGGACTGGTCTATGAATGAGCAGTTCTTC. This chain links TRBV7-8 with TRBJ2-1; tentative D call: TRBD2 (6 bases). This CDR3 has 15 amino acids. V gave up 4 bases and J gave up 7 bases, with 17 bases separating them. From germline, CDR1 is SGHVS and CDR2 FQNEAQ.

The table lists this clonotype with a few counts. This chain uses TRBV7-2 with TRBJ2-1; no clear D gene. Germline assignment: CDR1 SGHTA and CDR2 FQGNSA. The CDR3 runs 16 residues. Trimming took off 4 bases at V and 4 bases at J, with 17 bases between the two ends. CDR3 sequence: CASSSPRLRVYNEQFF. The CDR3 region has the DNA TGTGCCAGCAGCTCACCCAGGCTCAGAGTTTACAATGAGCAGTTCTTC.

This clonotype was observed at least ten times. This chain connects TRBV4-3 to TRBJ2-1; 11 nucleotides align to TRBD2. This CDR3 region has 16 residues. V shed 5 bases and J 4 bases; nucleotides not matched to a gene: 7. Germline V gene sequence: CDR1 LGHNA, CDR2 YSLEER. The CDR3 spells CASSSGGTSGYNEQFF. The CDR3 region has the DNA TGCGCCAGCAGCTCCGGCGGGACTAGCGGTTACAATGAGCAGTTCTTC.

The chain has TRBV29-1 and TRBJ1-2; TRBD1 might be the D (6 bases). Trimming stripped 7 bases from V and 4 bases from J, with 16 bases between. The CDR3 spans 13 residues. The germline gives CDR1 SQVTM, CDR2 ANQGSEA. The CDR3 protein is CSARDIRGYGYTF. The CDR3 DNA reads TGCAGCGCCCGGGACATTAGGGGCTATGGCTACACCTTC.

The rearrangement joins TRBV6-5 to TRBJ2-1; D is unresolved. The CDR3 runs to 13 residues. Germline V gene sequence: CDR1 MNHEY, CDR2 SVGAGI. Trimming removed 3 bases at V and 3 bases at J, with 6 bases between. In nucleotides, the CDR3 is TGTGCCAGCAGTTATGACCACTACAATGAGCAGTTCTTC. This translates into CASSYDHYNEQFF.

This clonotype came up a few times. The chain couples TRBV6-1 to TRBJ2-2; no clear D gene. The CDR3 is 16 residues long. The germline CDR1 and CDR2 sequences are MNHNS and SASEGT. Trimming removed 2 bases from V and 2 bases from J, with 12 bases in between. CDR3 residues: CASSEIRGQNTGELFF. CDR3 nucleotide sequence: TGTGCCAGCAGTGAAATTCGTGGGCAAAACACCGGGGAGCTGTTTTTT.